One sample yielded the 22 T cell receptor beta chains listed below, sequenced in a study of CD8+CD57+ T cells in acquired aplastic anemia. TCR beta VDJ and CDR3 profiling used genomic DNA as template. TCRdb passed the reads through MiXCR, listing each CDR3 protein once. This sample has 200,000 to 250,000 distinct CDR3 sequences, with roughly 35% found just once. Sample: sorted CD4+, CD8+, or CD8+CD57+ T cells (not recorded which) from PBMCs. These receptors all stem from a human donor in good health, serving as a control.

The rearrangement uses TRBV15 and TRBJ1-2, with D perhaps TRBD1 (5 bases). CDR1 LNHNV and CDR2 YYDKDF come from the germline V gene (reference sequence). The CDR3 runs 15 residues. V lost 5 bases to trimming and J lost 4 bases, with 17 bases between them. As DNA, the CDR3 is TGTGCCACCAGCGGCGGGACTCGAGAAATCTATGGCTACACCTTC. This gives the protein CATSGGTREIYGYTF.

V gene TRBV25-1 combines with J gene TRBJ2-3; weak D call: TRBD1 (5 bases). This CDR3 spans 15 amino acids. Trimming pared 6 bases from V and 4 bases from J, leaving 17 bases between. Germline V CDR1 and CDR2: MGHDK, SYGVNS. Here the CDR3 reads CASSLVRVGPDTQYF. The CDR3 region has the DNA TGTGCCAGCAGCTTAGTCAGGGTGGGTCCAGATACGCAGTATTTT.

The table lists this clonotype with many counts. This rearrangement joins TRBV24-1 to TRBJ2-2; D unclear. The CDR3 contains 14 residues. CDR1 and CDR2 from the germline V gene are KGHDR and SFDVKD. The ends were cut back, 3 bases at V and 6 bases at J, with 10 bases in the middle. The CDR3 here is CATSDRNSAGELFF. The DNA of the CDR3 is TGTGCCACCAGTGATCGAAACAGCGCCGGGGAGCTGTTTTTT.

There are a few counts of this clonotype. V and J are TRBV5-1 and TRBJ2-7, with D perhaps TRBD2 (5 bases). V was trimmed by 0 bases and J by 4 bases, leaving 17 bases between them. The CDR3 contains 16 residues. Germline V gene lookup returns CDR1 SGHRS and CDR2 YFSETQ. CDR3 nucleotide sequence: TGCGCCAGCAGCTTGGTTCCGGGATCGGATGTTTACGAGCAGTACTTC. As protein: CASSLVPGSDVYEQYF.

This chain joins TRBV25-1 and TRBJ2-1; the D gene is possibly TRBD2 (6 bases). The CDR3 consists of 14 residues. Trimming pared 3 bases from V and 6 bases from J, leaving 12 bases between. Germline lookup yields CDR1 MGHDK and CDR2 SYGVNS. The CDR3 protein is CASSELKGLNEQFF. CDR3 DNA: TGTGCCAGCAGTGAGCTAAAGGGACTCAATGAGCAGTTCTTC.

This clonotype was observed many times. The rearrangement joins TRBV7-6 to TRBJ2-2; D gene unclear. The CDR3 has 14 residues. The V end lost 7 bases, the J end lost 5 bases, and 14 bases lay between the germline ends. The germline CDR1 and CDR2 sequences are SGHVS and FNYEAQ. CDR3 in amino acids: CASTQSGSTGELFF. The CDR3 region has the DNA TGTGCCAGCACCCAATCGGGTAGTACCGGGGAGCTGTTTTTT.

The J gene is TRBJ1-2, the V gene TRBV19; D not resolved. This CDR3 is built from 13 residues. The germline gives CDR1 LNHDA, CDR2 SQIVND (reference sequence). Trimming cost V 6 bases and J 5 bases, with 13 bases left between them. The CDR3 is CASSNPGLYGYTF. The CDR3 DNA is TGTGCCAGTAGCAACCCCGGGCTGTATGGCTACACCTTC.

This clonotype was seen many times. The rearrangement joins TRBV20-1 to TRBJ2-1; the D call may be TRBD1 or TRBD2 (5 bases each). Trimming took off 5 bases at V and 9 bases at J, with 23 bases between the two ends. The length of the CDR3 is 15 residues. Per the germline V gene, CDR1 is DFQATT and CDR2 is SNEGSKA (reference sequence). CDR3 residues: CSAQGPGPRGGEQFF. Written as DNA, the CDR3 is TGCAGTGCTCAAGGGCCGGGGCCCAGAGGAGGTGAGCAGTTCTTC.

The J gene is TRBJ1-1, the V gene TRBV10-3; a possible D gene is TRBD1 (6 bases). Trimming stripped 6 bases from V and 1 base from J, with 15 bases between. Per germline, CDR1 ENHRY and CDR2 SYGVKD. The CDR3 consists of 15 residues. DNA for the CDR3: TGTGCCATCAGCGCCCTTGGAGGGGGGAACACTGAAGCTTTCTTT. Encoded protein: CAISALGGGNTEAFF.

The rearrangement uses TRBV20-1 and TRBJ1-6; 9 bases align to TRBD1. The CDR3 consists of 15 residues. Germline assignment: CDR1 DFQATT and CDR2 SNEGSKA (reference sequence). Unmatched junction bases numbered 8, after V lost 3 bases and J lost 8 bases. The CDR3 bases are TGCAGTGCTAGCTTTCCGGGACAGGGTTATTCACCCCTCCACTTT. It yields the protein CSASFPGQGYSPLHF.

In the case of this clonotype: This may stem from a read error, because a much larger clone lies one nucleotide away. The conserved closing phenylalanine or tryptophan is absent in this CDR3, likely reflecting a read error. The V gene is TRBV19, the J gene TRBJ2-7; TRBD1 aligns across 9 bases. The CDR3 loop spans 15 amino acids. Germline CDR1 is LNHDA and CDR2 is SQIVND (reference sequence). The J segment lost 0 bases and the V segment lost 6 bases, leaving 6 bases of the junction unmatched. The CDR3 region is CASRNLGQGSYEQYS. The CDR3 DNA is TGTGCCAGTAGAAACCTGGGACAGGGCTCCTACGAGCAGTACTCC.

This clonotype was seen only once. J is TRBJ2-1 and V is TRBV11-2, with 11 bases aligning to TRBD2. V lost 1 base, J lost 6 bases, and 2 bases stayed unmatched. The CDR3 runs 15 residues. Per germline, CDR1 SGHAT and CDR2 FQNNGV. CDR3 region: CASSLVAGGRNEQFF. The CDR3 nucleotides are TGTGCCAGCAGCTTAGTAGCGGGAGGGCGCAATGAGCAGTTCTTC.

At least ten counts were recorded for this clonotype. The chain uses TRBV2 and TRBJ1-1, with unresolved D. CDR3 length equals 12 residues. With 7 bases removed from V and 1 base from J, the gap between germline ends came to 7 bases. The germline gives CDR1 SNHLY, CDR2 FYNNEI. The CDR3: CASKRANTEAFF. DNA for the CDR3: TGTGCCAGCAAACGGGCGAACACTGAAGCTTTCTTT. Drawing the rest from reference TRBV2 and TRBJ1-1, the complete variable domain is EPEVTQTPSHQVTQMGQEVILRCVPISNHLYFYWYRQILGQKVEFLVSFYNNEISEKSEIFDDQFSVERPDGSNFTLKIRSTKLEDSAMYFCASKRANTEAFFGQGTRLTVV.

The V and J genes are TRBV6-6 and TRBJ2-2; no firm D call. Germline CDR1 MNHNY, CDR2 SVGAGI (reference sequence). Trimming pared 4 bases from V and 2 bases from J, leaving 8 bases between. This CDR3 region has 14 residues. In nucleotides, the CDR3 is TGTGCCAGCAGTTCGACTCGTAACACCGGGGAGCTGTTTTTT. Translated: CASSSTRNTGELFF.

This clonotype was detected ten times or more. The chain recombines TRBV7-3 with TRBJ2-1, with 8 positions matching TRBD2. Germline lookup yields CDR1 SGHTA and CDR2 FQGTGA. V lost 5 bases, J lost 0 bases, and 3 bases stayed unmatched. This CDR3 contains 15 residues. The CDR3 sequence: CASSASGSSYNEQFF. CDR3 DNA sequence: TGTGCCAGCAGCGCAAGCGGGAGCTCCTACAATGAGCAGTTCTTC. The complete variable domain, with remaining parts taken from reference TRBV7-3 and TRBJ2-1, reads GAGVSQTPSNKVTEKGKYVELRCDPISGHTALYWYRQSLGQGPEFLIYFQGTGAADDSGLPNDRFFAVRPEGSVSTLKIQRTERGDSAVYLCASSASGSSYNEQFFGPGTRLTVL.

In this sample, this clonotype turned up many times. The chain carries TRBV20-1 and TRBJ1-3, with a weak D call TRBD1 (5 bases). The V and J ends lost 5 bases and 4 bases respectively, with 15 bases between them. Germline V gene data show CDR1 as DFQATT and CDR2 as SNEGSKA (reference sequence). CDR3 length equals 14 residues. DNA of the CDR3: TGCAGTGCTCTATGGGGCGATAGGGGAAACACCATATATTTT. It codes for CSALWGDRGNTIYF.

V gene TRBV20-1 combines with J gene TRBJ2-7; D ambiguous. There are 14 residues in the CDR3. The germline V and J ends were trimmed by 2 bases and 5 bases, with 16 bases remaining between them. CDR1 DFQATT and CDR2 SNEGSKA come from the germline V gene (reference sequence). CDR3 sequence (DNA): TGCAGTGCTAGAACTCTCGAAGACCTGAACGAGCAGTACTTC. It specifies CSARTLEDLNEQYF.

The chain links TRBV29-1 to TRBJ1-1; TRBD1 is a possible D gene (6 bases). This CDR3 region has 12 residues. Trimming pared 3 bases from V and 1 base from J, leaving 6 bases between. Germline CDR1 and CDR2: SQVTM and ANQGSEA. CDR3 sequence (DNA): TGCAGCGTTGACAGGGGGAACACTGAAGCTTTCTTT. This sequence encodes CSVDRGNTEAFF.

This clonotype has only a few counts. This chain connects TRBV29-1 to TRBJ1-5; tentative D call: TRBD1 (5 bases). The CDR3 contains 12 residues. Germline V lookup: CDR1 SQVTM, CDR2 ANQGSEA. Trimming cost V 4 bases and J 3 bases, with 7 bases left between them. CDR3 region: CSVGGVNQPQHF. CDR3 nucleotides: TGCAGCGTTGGAGGGGTCAATCAGCCCCAGCATTTT.

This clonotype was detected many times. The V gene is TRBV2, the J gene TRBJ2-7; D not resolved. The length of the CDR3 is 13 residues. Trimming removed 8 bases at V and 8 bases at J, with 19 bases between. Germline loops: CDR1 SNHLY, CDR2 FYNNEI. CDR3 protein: CASAPMASGQQYF. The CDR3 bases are TGTGCCAGCGCCCCAATGGCGTCTGGGCAGCAGTACTTC.

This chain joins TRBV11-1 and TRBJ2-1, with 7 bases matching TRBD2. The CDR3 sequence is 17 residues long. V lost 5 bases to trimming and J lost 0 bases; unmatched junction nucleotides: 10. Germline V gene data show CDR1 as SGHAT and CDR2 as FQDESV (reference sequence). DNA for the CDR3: TGTGCCAGCAGCCCGCAACTAGCGACGAGCTCCTACAATGAGCAGTTCTTC. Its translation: CASSPQLATSSYNEQFF.

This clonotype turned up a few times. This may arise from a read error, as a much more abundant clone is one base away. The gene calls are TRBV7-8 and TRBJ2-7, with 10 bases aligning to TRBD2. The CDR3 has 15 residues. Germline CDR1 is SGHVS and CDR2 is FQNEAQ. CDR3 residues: CAGSQLTSGDNEQYF. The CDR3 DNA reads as TGCGCCGGCAGCCAATTAACTAGCGGGGACAACGAGCAGTACTTC.